The present T cell receptor beta chain was sequenced within a study of breast tumors, draining lymph nodes, adjacent tissues. Broader study findings: Compared with lymph nodes, tumors were less diverse; compared with nontumor tissue, more. Luminal-like breast cancer showed significantly higher tumor–nontumor repertoire similarity than basal-like.

Via MiXCR, TCRdb re-called the multiplex PCR reads, giving one row per CDR3 protein. Here the sample spans about 140,000 distinct CDR3 sequences, over 25% being singletons. Axillary draining lymph nodes of breast cancer patients supplied the node samples. The V end was cut by 4 bases, the J end by 4 bases, with 11 bases between. CDR3 length equals 13 residues. Germline CDR1 is SGHDT and CDR2 is YYEEEE. Many counts were recorded for this clonotype. Its antigen is unknown. Sequencing was done on a sample of axillary lymph node tissue. The V call is TRBV5-6, the J call TRBJ1-2; D perhaps matches TRBD1 (5 bases). The receptor was derived from a female donor with breast cancer. Some clones in this sample may be carry-over from other donors' samples. CDR3: CASSRGVGYGYTF. The CDR3 DNA reads TGTGCCAGCAGCCGAGGGGTTGGCTATGGCTACACCTTC. The variable domain in full, completed from reference TRBV5-6 and TRBJ1-2, reads DAGVTQSPTHLIKTRGQQVTLRCSPKSGHDTVSWYQQALGQGPQFIFQYYEEEERQRGNFPDRFSGHQFPNYSSELNVNALLLGDSALYLCASSRGVGYGYTFGSGTRLTVV.